This T cell receptor (beta chain) was captured by sequencing in a study of shared T cell receptors in the human thymus. Sequenced by immunoSEQ multiplex PCR; TCRdb stores in-frame clones only, minus some. Of hundreds of thousands of clones listed, 80% to 90% are singletons. V lost 4 bases to trimming and J lost 5 bases, with 12 bases between them. The germline gives CDR1 SGDLS, CDR2 YYNGEE. The CDR3 covers 13 residues. The sample was also linked to a second study, of human thymus T cells. That source reports: Healthy Finnish infants undergoing corrective surgery for congenital heart defects provided the donor material. Obtained as resections during corrective heart surgery, the thymus tissue was then studied. Seemingly biased V and J gene usage marked thymic and blood repertoires. Related research found strongly overlapping thymic repertoires in unrelated individuals.

This rearrangement joins TRBV9 to TRBJ2-5; D call uncertain. Sequenced material: thymocytes. The clonotype was recovered from a boy under two years old with a congenital heart defect. This CDR3 reads CASSHPGRETQYF. CDR3 nucleotide sequence: TGTGCCAGCAGCCACCCCGGCAGGGAGACCCAGTACTTC.